A single TCR beta chain is shown here with its context. This record belongs to a study of blood T cell repertoires in COVID-19. Study background: Sample material is recorded as cDNA or gDNA derived from T cells, B-cell-depleted T cells, or PBMCs.

This CDR3 has 14 residues. Germline CDR1 is MNHNY and CDR2 is SVGAGI (reference sequence). The junction had 8 bases not matched to a gene; V was cut back by 6 bases and J by 4 bases. In the original processing: Amplification with reference gene primers provided the estimates of nucleated cell counts. Data came from immunoSEQ multiplex PCR; TCRdb stores just in-frame clones and leaves some out. That table is the source of V, J and clone size, and D and trimming were worked out from the DNA. The sample shows 130,000 or so clones, 80% to 90% of them seen only once. Sequencing was done on a sample of peripheral blood. The chain joins TRBV6-6 to TRBJ1-2; 7 bases align to TRBD1. The clonotype was recovered from a man between 65 and 85 years old with active or convalescent COVID-19. The CDR3 DNA is TGTGCCAGCAGCACCGGGACAGCCATCTATGGCTACACCTTC. Amino acids: CASSTGTAIYGYTF.